The 26 T cell receptor beta chains below were found in one sample sequenced in a study of STAT5B mutations in CD4+ large granular lymphocyte leukemia. Libraries were prepared by immunoSEQ multiplex PCR; TCRdb keeps only in-frame clonotypes and omits some of them. The sample lists 30,000 to 40,000 clones, less than 70% seen once, with around 2.5% in the top ten. The sample comprised CD4+ T cells from blood buffy coats. The receptors were gathered from a human donor in good health.

This chain links TRBV5-4 with TRBJ2-3, with D tentatively TRBD2 (5 bases). Germline values: CDR1 SGHNT, CDR2 YYREEE (reference sequence). V was clipped by 3 bases and J by 0 bases, with 8 bases between them. This CDR3 comprises 14 residues. CDR3: CASSSSGSTDTQYF. DNA of the CDR3: TGTGCCAGCAGCTCAAGCGGAAGCACAGATACGCAGTATTTT. Full variable domain (rest looked up from reference TRBV5-4 and TRBJ2-3): ETGVTQSPTHLIKTRGQQVTLRCSSQSGHNTVSWYQQALGQGPQFIFQYYREEENGRGNFPPRFSGLQFPNYSSELNVNALELDDSALYLCASSSSGSTDTQYFGPGTRLTVL.

This clone has more than one count but fewer than ten. The J gene is TRBJ2-2, the V gene TRBV6-5; possibly TRBD1 for D (6 bases). Germline CDR1 MNHEY, CDR2 SVGAGI. The CDR3 consists of 14 residues. V was pared by 9 bases and J by 1 base, with 12 bases between. CDR3 protein: CASMTGQNTGELFF. CDR3 sequence (DNA): TGTGCCAGTATGACGGGACAGAACACCGGGGAGCTGTTTTTT.

A few counts support this clone. The V and J genes are TRBV18 and TRBJ2-3; D could derive from TRBD1 or TRBD2 (6 bases each). The V end lost 7 bases, the J end lost 4 bases, and 12 bases lay between the germline ends. This CDR3 is 13 amino acids long. Germline loops: CDR1 KGHSH, CDR2 LQKENI. DNA of the CDR3: TGTGCCAGCTGCCCGGGGGCTGCAGATACGCAGTATTTT. Its translation is CASCPGAADTQYF. The full variable domain, its missing parts supplied by reference TRBV18 and TRBJ2-3, is NAGVMQNPRHLVRRRGQEARLRCSPMKGHSHVYWYRQLPEEGLKFMVYLQKENIIDESGMPKERFSAEFPKEGPSILRIQQVVRGDSAAYFCASCPGAADTQYFGPGTRLTVL.

The rearrangement links TRBV6-5 to TRBJ2-7, with D maybe TRBD2 (6 bases). V shed 5 bases and J shed 4 bases, with 9 bases lying between them. Per the germline V gene, CDR1 is MNHEY and CDR2 is SVGAGI. CDR3 length: 12 residues. The CDR3 nucleotides read TGTGCCAGCAGTGAAGCGGGTTACGAGCAGTACTTC. As protein: CASSEAGYEQYF.

The chain links TRBV29-1 to TRBJ2-1; tentatively, D is TRBD1 (5 bases). This CDR3 is built from 12 residues. V dropped 3 bases and J dropped 7 bases, with 10 bases sitting between them. Looked up from germline, CDR1 is SQVTM and CDR2 is ANQGSEA. The CDR3 nucleotides are TGCAGCGTTGAGCAGGGTGAGAATGAGCAGTTCTTC. Its protein product is CSVEQGENEQFF.

V usage is TRBV2 and J usage is TRBJ2-1, with D possibly being TRBD2 (5 bases). V lost 6 bases to trimming and J lost 8 bases, with 14 bases between them. The CDR3 extends over 13 amino acids. Germline V gives CDR1 SNHLY, CDR2 FYNNEI. The CDR3 is CASRGSKFDEQFF. The CDR3 nucleotides are TGTGCCAGCAGGGGGAGCAAGTTCGATGAGCAGTTCTTC.

CDR3 nucleotides: TGTGCCAGCAGCTCGGGACTAGCCTCCGGGGAGCTGTTTTTT. Residues: CASSSGLASGELFF. The chain uses TRBV5-4 and TRBJ2-2, with TRBD2 identical over 9 bases. This CDR3 has 14 amino acids. Germline CDR1 is SGHNT and CDR2 is YYREEE (reference sequence). V lost 3 bases to trimming and J lost 6 bases; unmatched junction nucleotides: 3. The variable domain in full, completed from reference TRBV5-4 and TRBJ2-2, reads ETGVTQSPTHLIKTRGQQVTLRCSSQSGHNTVSWYQQALGQGPQFIFQYYREEENGRGNFPPRFSGLQFPNYSSELNVNALELDDSALYLCASSSGLASGELFFGEGSRLTVL.

The rearrangement uses TRBV5-1 and TRBJ1-3; no clear D gene. The germline gives CDR1 SGHRS, CDR2 YFSETQ. The ends were cut back, 1 base at V and 0 bases at J, with 11 bases in the middle. The CDR3 length is 16 residues. In DNA, the CDR3 is TGCGCCAGCAGCTTGAGTGACCGCGTCTCTGGAAACACCATATATTTT. The encoded protein is CASSLSDRVSGNTIYF.

The rearrangement uses TRBV25-1 and TRBJ1-6; D not certain. This CDR3 contains 15 residues. With 4 bases removed from V and 1 base from J, the gap between germline ends came to 8 bases. Germline V gene sequence: CDR1 MGHDK, CDR2 SYGVNS. In nucleotides, the CDR3 is TGTGCCAGCAGTGGCCATGGGTCCTATAATTCACCCCTCCACTTT. Its translation is CASSGHGSYNSPLHF.

The chain has TRBV30 and TRBJ1-4; tentative D call: TRBD1 (5 bases). Trimming cost V 3 bases and J 6 bases, with 8 bases left between them. This CDR3 spans 12 amino acids. Germline V gene lookup returns CDR1 GTSNPN and CDR2 SVGIG (reference sequence). The CDR3 DNA follows: TGTGCCTGGAGGGGGGTTCATGAAAAACTGTTTTTT. Translated: CAWRGVHEKLFF.

V gene TRBV5-5 combines with J gene TRBJ2-7; no clear D. Per germline, CDR1 SGHKS and CDR2 YYEKEE (reference sequence). Trimming removed 1 base from V and 7 bases from J, with 9 bases in between. The CDR3 extends over 12 amino acids. In nucleotides, the CDR3 is TGTGCCAGCAGCTTGCGGGTGGTGGAGCAGTACTTC. Protein sequence: CASSLRVVEQYF. The full variable domain, with the rest looked up from reference TRBV5-5 and TRBJ2-7, is DAGVTQSPTHLIKTRGQQVTLRCSPISGHKSVSWYQQVLGQGPQFIFQYYEKEERGRGNFPDRFSARQFPNYSSELNVNALLLGDSALYLCASSLRVVEQYFGPGTRLTVT.

The rearrangement joins TRBV7-2 to TRBJ2-7, with a possible D match to TRBD2 (6 bases). The CDR3 loop spans 14 amino acids. Germline V gene data show CDR1 as SGHTA and CDR2 as FQGNSA. V was pared by 6 bases and J by 2 bases, with 14 bases between. The CDR3: CASRVGGLAYEQYF. The CDR3 DNA is TGTGCCAGCAGGGTCGGGGGACTTGCCTACGAGCAGTACTTC. Full variable domain (outside the CDR3, taken from reference TRBV7-2 and TRBJ2-7): GAGVSQSPSNKVTEKGKDVELRCDPISGHTALYWYRQSLGQGLEFLIYFQGNSAPDKSGLPSDRFSAERTGGSVSTLTIQRTQQEDSAVYLCASRVGGLAYEQYFGPGTRLTVT.

This clone was counted a few times. This chain connects TRBV28 to TRBJ1-5; D perhaps matches TRBD1 (6 bases). Looked up from germline, CDR1 is MDHEN and CDR2 is SYDVKM. The CDR3 runs 14 residues. With 6 bases removed from V and 1 base from J, the gap between germline ends came to 10 bases. CDR3 sequence reads: CASRGALSNQPQHF. CDR3 coding DNA: TGTGCCAGCAGGGGGGCCCTCAGCAATCAGCCCCAGCATTTT.

This chain links TRBV6-5 with TRBJ2-3; TRBD1 matches 8 bases. CDR1 is MNHEY and CDR2 is SVGAGI in the germline V gene. V shed 7 bases, J shed 2 bases, and the junction held 5 bases outside the gene matches. The CDR3 has 14 residues. The CDR3 DNA follows: TGTGCCAGCAAGCCGGGACAGGCCACAGATACGCAGTATTTT. Its translation: CASKPGQATDTQYF.

The chain is built from TRBV10-3 and TRBJ1-4; D call uncertain. The germline CDR1 and CDR2 sequences are ENHRY and SYGVKD. CDR3 length: 13 residues. V was pared by 0 bases and J by 4 bases, with 3 bases between. The CDR3 sequence: CAISESSNEKLFF. The CDR3 nucleotides read TGTGCCATCAGTGAGTCGAGTAATGAAAAACTGTTTTTT.

A single count supports this clone. The V and J genes are TRBV4-1 and TRBJ1-6; D not resolved. The V end lost 0 bases, the J end lost 5 bases, and 8 bases lay between the germline ends. The CDR3 length is 15 residues. Per germline, CDR1 MGHRA and CDR2 YSYEKL. CDR3 sequence reads: CASSQETPHNSPLHF. As DNA, the CDR3 is TGCGCCAGCAGCCAAGAAACTCCCCATAATTCACCCCTCCACTTT.

The chain couples TRBV2 to TRBJ2-7; 9 bases match TRBD1. The V gene end was trimmed by 6 bases and the J gene end by 3 bases; junction bases not matched to a gene: 6. CDR1 is SNHLY, CDR2 FYNNEI, per germline. The CDR3 sequence is 14 residues long. For the CDR3, the DNA is TGTGCCAGCAGCCGACAGGGGGGCCGCTACGAGCAGTACTTC. Amino acids: CASSRQGGRYEQYF.

Comments on this clone: Other DNA sequences from this sample encode an identical CDR3 as well. The V gene is TRBV5-4, the J gene TRBJ2-7; 14 bases line up with TRBD2. Germline CDR1 and CDR2: SGHNT and YYREEE (reference sequence). Trimming took 4 bases from V and 3 from J; bases not matched to a gene: 3. CDR3 length equals 15 residues. This chain's CDR3 is CASSSGTSGGYEQYF. CDR3 bases: TGTGCCAGCAGCAGCGGGACTAGCGGGGGCTACGAGCAGTACTTC.

In this sample, this clone turned up a few times. This chain connects TRBV6-5 to TRBJ1-2; tentative D call: TRBD1 (5 bases). From germline, CDR1 is MNHEY and CDR2 SVGAGI. The CDR3 totals 14 residues. V dropped 5 bases and J dropped 6 bases, with 16 bases sitting between them. The CDR3 coding sequence is TGTGCCAGCAGTCCCTGGGGGGGGTCGGATGGCTACACCTTC. This encodes CASSPWGGSDGYTF.

V gene TRBV30 combines with J gene TRBJ1-1; D not resolved. This CDR3 is built from 13 residues. The germline gives CDR1 GTSNPN, CDR2 SVGIG (reference sequence). Trimming removed 0 bases at V and 1 base at J, with 6 bases between. CDR3 bases: TGTGCCTGGAGTGTAAGCGCGAACACTGAAGCTTTCTTT. This translates into CAWSVSANTEAFF.

This clone appeared once. This rearrangement joins TRBV4-3 to TRBJ2-7, with D possibly TRBD1 on 6 matching bases. The germline V gene encodes CDR1 LGHNA and CDR2 YSLEER. The V end lost 4 bases, the J end lost 2 bases, and 15 bases lay between the germline ends. This CDR3 is built from 15 residues. In DNA, the CDR3 is TGCGCCAGCAGCCTTTACCGGGACAAAGCCTACGAGCAGTACTTC. Protein sequence: CASSLYRDKAYEQYF.

The J gene is TRBJ2-2, the V gene TRBV30; a possible D gene is TRBD2 (7 bases). Germline CDR1 is GTSNPN and CDR2 is SVGIG (reference sequence). The V gene lost 5 bases and the J gene lost 6 bases, with 19 bases spanning the gap. This CDR3 is 15 amino acids long. For the CDR3, the DNA is TGTGCCTGGCGTCTGGGGAGGGGGGTATCCGGGGAGCTGTTTTTT. Its translation is CAWRLGRGVSGELFF.

The rearrangement joins TRBV6-5 to TRBJ2-7; 7 nucleotides line up with TRBD2. With V trimmed by 4 bases and J by 2 bases, 5 bases remained unmatched. The germline V gene has CDR1 MNHEY and CDR2 SVGAGI. The CDR3 has 14 residues. The CDR3 DNA reads as TGTGCCAGCAGTTTCGGGGGGATACCCTACGAGCAGTACTTC. This encodes CASSFGGIPYEQYF.

CDR3 nucleotide sequence: TGCGCCAGCGAAACGGGCGGGACTAGCGGGGGTCCCGGGGCCAACGTCCTGACTTTC. As protein: CASETGGTSGGPGANVLTF. The V call is TRBV10-1, the J call TRBJ2-6; 14 bases map to TRBD2. V dropped 8 bases and J dropped 4; count of bases not matched to a gene: 13. The CDR3 sequence is 19 residues long. Germline values: CDR1 WNHNN, CDR2 SYGVQD (reference sequence).

The V call is TRBV19, the J call TRBJ1-3; TRBD1 matches 9 bases. Germline trimming cut 7 bases from V and 8 bases from J; bases unmatched to any gene: 12. Germline V gene data show CDR1 as LNHDA and CDR2 as SQIVND (reference sequence). The CDR3 loop spans 15 amino acids. CDR3 amino acids: CASTTWTGVRDTIYF. For the CDR3, the DNA is TGTGCCAGTACCACCTGGACAGGGGTTAGGGACACCATATATTTT.

J is TRBJ2-5 and V is TRBV2; D is possibly TRBD2 (7 bases). Germline assignment: CDR1 SNHLY and CDR2 FYNNEI. The CDR3 sequence is 13 residues long. The CDR3 is CAGASGRGGTQYF. CDR3 sequence (DNA): TGTGCAGGGGCCTCGGGGAGGGGGGGGACCCAGTACTTC.